This paragraph reports one T cell receptor beta chain. The data were taken from a study of blood T cells in healthy people across ages. Study in general: Researchers report that template switching captured about one barcoded beta molecule per two T cells.

The germline gives CDR1 MGHRA, CDR2 YSYEKL. V was clipped by 7 bases and J by 4 bases; unmatched bases: 8. The CDR3 covers 15 residues. Primers used in a second PCR of about 7 to 12 cycles were a sample-barcoded 5' primer and a J-beta primer mix. Each sample provided no less than 2.5 million CDR3-containing paired-end reads. Via MiXCR, TCRdb re-called the 5' RACE reads, giving one row per CDR3 protein. The sample lists about 1.4 million distinct CDR3 sequences; 45% to 70% were seen once. The chain combines TRBV4-1 with TRBJ2-1; 9 bases match TRBD2. This sequence originates from a man between 18 and 35 years old in good health. The sample comprised blood. As DNA, the CDR3 is TGCGCCAGCAACAAAGCGGGGGGAAGGTACAATGAGCAGTTCTTC. It codes for CASNKAGGRYNEQFF.